This T cell receptor beta chain was retrieved from a study of cytotoxic CD8 clonotypes in ibrutinib-treated CLL. Background on the study: Following treatment for a median 12 months, range 6 to 36, response samples were then taken. The sample average was 255,043 productive templates and roughly 94,000 productive rearrangements.

Study results and limitations: Baseline clonality, higher than in age-matched healthy donors, tracked circulating CD8+ T-cell counts.

V shed 6 bases and J shed 5 bases, with 5 bases lying between them. The CDR3 sequence is 11 residues long. The germline gives CDR1 ENHRY, CDR2 SYGVKD. The intended depth for sequencing was 1 in 200,000 to 1 in 1 million T cells. The protocol was immunoSEQ multiplex PCR, while the TCRdb copy is restricted to in-frame clones and leaves out a portion. The table shows 90,000 to 100,000 clones, with 60% to 80% occurring only once. This clone was seen a few times. Its antigen is unknown. This specimen was PBMCs, taken after 12 months of ibrutinib treatment. The source of this sequence is a human donor with chronic lymphocytic leukemia. The J gene is TRBJ2-1, the V gene TRBV10-3; D ambiguous. The CDR3, as DNA: TGTGCCATCAGACGCGACAATGAGCAGTTCTTC. Translating it yields CAIRRDNEQFF.